The 3 T cell receptor beta chains below all came from one sample that was sequenced in a study of OX40 agonist ivuxolimab in advanced cancers. Measured with immunoSEQ multiplex PCR; TCRdb has only the in-frame clones, and not every one. The sample has 25,000 to 30,000 clones, around four fifths seen once; the top ten hold roughly 11%. Sequences were derived from CD4+ or CD8+ T cells sorted from blood, sampled in a trial of the OX40 agonist ivuxolimab. The receptors shown here come from an adult with an advanced solid tumor such as melanoma, head and neck, liver or kidney cancer.

The count of this clone is one. This chain links TRBV7-9 with TRBJ2-7, with D possibly matching TRBD1 (6 bases). CDR1 SEHNR and CDR2 FQNEAQ come from the germline V gene (reference sequence). Between the trimmed V and J ends, which lost 3 bases and 8 bases, there was a span of 17 bases. This CDR3 comprises 14 residues. CDR3 in amino acids: CASSFRVYRDKQYF. CDR3 sequence (DNA): TGTGCCAGCAGCTTCCGCGTCTACAGGGATAAGCAGTACTTC.

V is TRBV7-9 and J is TRBJ2-5; 11 bases fit TRBD2. The J call may not be correct, given that the DNA end is closer to TRBJ2-7. The CDR3 is 14 residues long. Germline V gives CDR1 SEHNR, CDR2 FQNEAQ (reference sequence). CDR3 DNA: TGTGCCAGCGCCTCTAGCGGGGGGACCTACGAGCAGTACTTC. It translates to CASASSGGTYEQYF.

The chain employs TRBV11-3 and TRBJ1-6, with a tentative D call TRBD1 (5 bases). Germline CDR1 is SGHNT and CDR2 is YENEEA. With 0 bases removed from V and 7 bases from J, the gap between germline ends came to 13 bases. The CDR3 extends over 16 amino acids. DNA for the CDR3: TGTGCCAGCAGCTTAGATATACAGGTTCCAAATTCACCCCTCCACTTT. Translated, it gives CASSLDIQVPNSPLHF.